The 18 T cell receptor beta chains below come from one sample, sequenced in a study of shared clonotypes between healthy human individuals. Cells designated naive CD8 were CD45RO-negative and were positively selected for CCR7, with terminally differentiated effector memory CD45RA+ cells excluded. Data came from immunoSEQ multiplex PCR; TCRdb stores just in-frame clones and leaves some out. The sample includes about 1.9 million clones, 90% to 95% of them seen just once. Sequences were obtained from naive CD8+ T cells from PBMCs. Receptors were obtained from a man aged 18 to 30 in good health. Some clones in this sample may be carry-over from other donors' samples.

This rearrangement joins TRBV19 to TRBJ2-2; D perhaps matches TRBD2 (6 bases). V lost 7 bases and J 6 bases, leaving 15 bases between the germline ends. Germline V lookup: CDR1 LNHDA, CDR2 SQIVND (reference sequence). The CDR3 totals 14 residues. The CDR3 nucleotides are TGTGCCAGTATCCCCCCGCGGGGATCCGGGGAGCTGTTTTTT. Its translation: CASIPPRGSGELFF.

The chain couples TRBV7-3 to TRBJ2-3; TRBD2 matches at 8 bases. Germline assignment: CDR1 SGHTA and CDR2 FQGTGA. CDR3 length: 20 residues. V trimming: 0 bases; J trimming: 2 bases; junction bases outside the gene matches: 16. CDR3 residues: CASSLTALADPETYTDTQYF. In nucleotides, the CDR3 is TGTGCCAGCAGCTTAACGGCACTAGCGGACCCCGAAACTTACACAGATACGCAGTATTTT. The complete variable domain, with remaining parts taken from reference TRBV7-3 and TRBJ2-3, reads GAGVSQTPSNKVTEKGKYVELRCDPISGHTALYWYRQSLGQGPEFLIYFQGTGAADDSGLPNDRFFAVRPEGSVSTLKIQRTERGDSAVYLCASSLTALADPETYTDTQYFGPGTRLTVL.

The rearrangement joins TRBV9 to TRBJ2-2; TRBD2 matches 7 bases. The CDR3 has 15 amino acids. Germline V gene data show CDR1 as SGDLS and CDR2 as YYNGEE. With 1 base clipped from V and 2 bases from J, the junction kept 2 bases outside the gene matches. The DNA for the CDR3 is TGTGCCAGCAGCGTAACTAGCGATAACACCGGGGAGCTGTTTTTT. Its translation is CASSVTSDNTGELFF.

V usage is TRBV30 and J usage is TRBJ1-2; D unresolved. Trimming took off 0 bases at V and 4 bases at J, with 9 bases between the two ends. Germline assignment: CDR1 GTSNPN and CDR2 SVGIG (reference sequence). CDR3 length equals 13 residues. The CDR3 region is CAWSVLDLYGYTF. CDR3 DNA: TGTGCCTGGAGTGTACTGGACCTCTATGGCTACACCTTC.

The chain is built from TRBV19 and TRBJ2-5, with D possibly TRBD1 on 5 matching bases. V lost 2 bases to trimming and J lost 2 bases, with 12 bases between them. CDR1 and CDR2 from the germline V gene are LNHDA and SQIVND (reference sequence). CDR3 length equals 15 residues. This chain's CDR3 is CASSIRVQEQETQYF. CDR3 nucleotide sequence: TGTGCCAGTAGTATAAGAGTACAGGAACAAGAGACCCAGTACTTC.

This chain joins TRBV18 and TRBJ1-2, with 8 nucleotides matching TRBD1. The CDR3 runs to 19 residues. Unmatched junction bases numbered 20, after V lost 6 bases and J lost 2 bases. Germline values: CDR1 KGHSH, CDR2 LQKENI. CDR3 bases: TGTGCCAGCTCCGCCCCGTCTTCGACAGGGGCCTCGGCGAACTATGGCTACACCTTC. It codes for CASSAPSSTGASANYGYTF. The full variable domain, in which reference TRBV18 and TRBJ1-2 provide the parts outside the CDR3, is NAGVMQNPRHLVRRRGQEARLRCSPMKGHSHVYWYRQLPEEGLKFMVYLQKENIIDESGMPKERFSAEFPKEGPSILRIQQVVRGDSAAYFCASSAPSSTGASANYGYTFGSGTRLTVV.

The count of this clone is one. J is TRBJ1-2 and V is TRBV5-6; the D gene is possibly TRBD1 (5 bases). Germline CDR1 is SGHDT and CDR2 is YYEEEE. The CDR3 spans 14 residues. The germline V and J ends were trimmed by 1 base and 4 bases, with 11 bases remaining between them. CDR3 region: CASSLLQGSYGYTF. Written as DNA, the CDR3 is TGTGCCAGCAGCTTGTTGCAGGGTTCCTATGGCTACACCTTC. Supplemented by reference TRBV5-6 and TRBJ1-2, the full variable domain reads DAGVTQSPTHLIKTRGQQVTLRCSPKSGHDTVSWYQQALGQGPQFIFQYYEEEERQRGNFPDRFSGHQFPNYSSELNVNALLLGDSALYLCASSLLQGSYGYTFGSGTRLTVV.

The rearrangement links TRBV4-3 to TRBJ1-1, with unresolved D. Looked up from germline, CDR1 is LGHNA and CDR2 is YSLEER. Trimming removed 1 base from V and 2 bases from J, with 11 bases in between. This CDR3 is 15 amino acids long. The CDR3: CASSQGYSLNTEAFF. In nucleotides, the CDR3 is TGCGCCAGCAGCCAAGGGTACAGCCTAAACACTGAAGCTTTCTTT.

CDR3 amino acids: CASSPRLAGVDEQYF. The CDR3, as DNA: TGTGCCAGCAGCCCTCGACTAGCGGGAGTCGACGAGCAGTACTTC. The rearrangement joins TRBV13 to TRBJ2-7; 12 bases match TRBD2. The J segment lost 5 bases and the V segment lost 5 bases, leaving 7 bases of the junction unmatched. Germline loops: CDR1 PRHDT, CDR2 FYEKMQ (reference sequence). The CDR3 has 15 amino acids.

This chain joins TRBV10-3 and TRBJ2-2; no firm D call. V lost 3 bases to trimming and J lost 6 bases, with 14 bases between them. Germline assignment: CDR1 ENHRY and CDR2 SYGVKD. The CDR3 is 15 residues long. The CDR3 here is CAISDPDVEAGELFF. In nucleotides, the CDR3 is TGTGCCATCAGTGACCCGGACGTTGAGGCCGGGGAGCTGTTTTTT.

The chain is built from TRBV25-1 and TRBJ2-1; a possible D gene is TRBD2 (6 bases). The germline V gene has CDR1 MGHDK and CDR2 SYGVNS. CDR3 length: 13 amino acids. Trimming shortened V by 2 bases and J by 7 bases, and 9 bases separated the two germline ends. In DNA, the CDR3 is TGTGCCAGCAGTGAAGGCGGGGATAATGAGCAGTTCTTC. Translated, it gives CASSEGGDNEQFF.

V usage is TRBV5-6 and J usage is TRBJ1-2, with D perhaps matching TRBD1 (6 bases). Germline lookup yields CDR1 SGHDT and CDR2 YYEEEE. The CDR3 is 15 amino acids. V lost 4 bases to trimming and J lost 2 bases, with 15 bases between them. The CDR3 DNA sequence: TGTGCCAGCAGCACTCAAAGGACAGTCAACTATGGCTACACCTTC. It encodes CASSTQRTVNYGYTF.

The J gene is TRBJ1-1, the V gene TRBV10-3, with D unclear. Germline V gene data show CDR1 as ENHRY and CDR2 as SYGVKD. The CDR3 is 14 residues long. Trimming stripped 5 bases from V and 2 bases from J, with 12 bases between. The DNA of the CDR3 is TGTGCCATCAGTCCGGTTTTATCAAACACTGAAGCTTTCTTT. Translated, it gives CAISPVLSNTEAFF.

V is TRBV7-9 and J is TRBJ2-7, with D unclear. Germline V gene lookup returns CDR1 SEHNR and CDR2 FQNEAQ (reference sequence). Trimming took off 5 bases at V and 6 bases at J, with 17 bases between the two ends. This CDR3 comprises 14 residues. CDR3 loop: CASSPTTATGEQYF. CDR3 coding DNA: TGTGCCAGCAGCCCTACAACAGCGACGGGCGAGCAGTACTTC. Looking up the rest from reference TRBV7-9 and TRBJ2-7 gives the full variable domain: DTGVSQNPRHKITKRGQNVTFRCDPISEHNRLYWYRQTLGQGPEFLTYFQNEAQLEKSRLLSDRFSAERPKGSFSTLEIQRTEQGDSAMYLCASSPTTATGEQYFGPGTRLTVT.

The chain couples TRBV29-1 to TRBJ2-1; 11 nucleotides line up with TRBD2. Trimming cost V 7 bases and J 5 bases; bases outside gene matches: 1. The CDR3 runs to 12 residues. Germline V CDR1 and CDR2: SQVTM, ANQGSEA. The DNA of the CDR3 is TGCAGCGGACTAGCGGGGAACAATGAGCAGTTCTTC. Its protein is CSGLAGNNEQFF.

Comment on this clone: This specimen includes other DNA sequences encoding the same CDR3. The chain has TRBV27 and TRBJ2-3; unclear D gene. Germline CDR1 and CDR2: MNHEY and SMNVEV (reference sequence). The CDR3 contains 13 residues. Trimming removed 3 bases from V and 3 bases from J, with 7 bases in between. The CDR3 DNA sequence: TGTGCCAGCAGTTTTATAGGGACAGATACGCAGTATTTT. Its translation is CASSFIGTDTQYF.

The chain has TRBV19 and TRBJ2-2, with a possible D match to TRBD1 (5 bases). CDR1 is LNHDA, CDR2 SQIVND, per germline (reference sequence). The CDR3 length is 14 residues. The V end was cut by 0 bases, the J end by 6 bases, with 8 bases between. The CDR3 DNA is TGTGCCAGTAGTATAGAGGTCAGGGCCGGGGAGCTGTTTTTT. Amino acids: CASSIEVRAGELFF.

The chain has TRBV28 and TRBJ2-7; TRBD1 matches 10 bases. CDR3 size: 15 residues. The V and J ends lost 2 bases and 3 bases, in that order; junction bases with no gene match: 4. Germline CDR1 and CDR2: MDHEN and SYDVKM. The CDR3 region is CASSLGTGEFYEQYF. CDR3 DNA sequence: TGTGCCAGCAGTTTAGGGACAGGGGAGTTCTACGAGCAGTACTTC.